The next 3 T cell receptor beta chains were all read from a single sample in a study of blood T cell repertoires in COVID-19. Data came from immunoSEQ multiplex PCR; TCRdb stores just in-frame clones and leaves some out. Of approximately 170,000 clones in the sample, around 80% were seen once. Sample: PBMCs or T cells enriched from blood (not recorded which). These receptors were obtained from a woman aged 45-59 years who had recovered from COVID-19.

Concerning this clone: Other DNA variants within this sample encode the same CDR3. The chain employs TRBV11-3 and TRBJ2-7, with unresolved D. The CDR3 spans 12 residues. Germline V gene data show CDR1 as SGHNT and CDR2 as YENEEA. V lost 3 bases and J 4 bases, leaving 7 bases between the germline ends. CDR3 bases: TGTGCCAGCAGCTTGAGTTCTTACGAGCAGTACTTC. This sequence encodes CASSLSSYEQYF.

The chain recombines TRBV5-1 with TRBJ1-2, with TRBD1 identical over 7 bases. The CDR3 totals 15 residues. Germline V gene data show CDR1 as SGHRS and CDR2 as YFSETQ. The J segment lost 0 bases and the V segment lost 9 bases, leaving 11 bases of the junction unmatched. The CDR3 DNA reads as TGCGCCACACGGCGGGACAGTAGTCCTAACTATGGCTACACCTTC. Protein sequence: CATRRDSSPNYGYTF.

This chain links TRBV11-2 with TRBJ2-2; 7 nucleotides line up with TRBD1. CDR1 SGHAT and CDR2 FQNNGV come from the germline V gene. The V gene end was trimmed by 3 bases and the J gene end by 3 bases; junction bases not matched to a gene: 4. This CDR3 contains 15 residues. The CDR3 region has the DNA TGTGCCAGCAGCTTTTGGGACAGAGACACCGGGGAGCTGTTTTTT. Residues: CASSFWDRDTGELFF.